These T cell receptor beta chains were read from a single sample in a study of blood T cell repertoires in COVID-19. Only in-frame clones appear in the TCRdb table, and some are missing; sequencing was by immunoSEQ multiplex PCR. The sample records some 120,000 clones, 70% to 90% being singletons. The sequenced sample consisted of peripheral blood. Every receptor here comes from a woman aged 80 or older with acute or convalescent COVID-19. Each CDR3 is given with its conserved first and last residue. A D gene is named only where the DNA matches it firmly. The size entry is marked missing in some rows and otherwise reads once, few, many or a size class.

V gene	D gene	CDR3 length	clone size	J gene	CDR3 protein	CDR3 DNA
TRBV13	TRBD1	12	.	TRBJ1-3	CASSSRGDTIYF	TGTGCCAGCAGCTCCAGGGGGGACACCATATATTTT
TRBV5-5	TRBD2	15	.	TRBJ2-7	CASSPTSGGDYEQYF	TGTGCCAGCAGCCCGACTAGCGGGGGGGATTACGAGCAGTACTTC
TRBV7-3	TRBD1	14	.	TRBJ2-3	CASSRGQGTDTQYF	TGTGCCAGCTCCCGGGGACAGGGGACAGATACGCAGTATTTT
TRBV19	TRBD1	15	.	TRBJ2-7	CASSIGTGISYEQYF	TGTGCCAGTAGTATAGGGACAGGGATCTCCTACGAGCAGTACTTC
TRBV7-3	.	13	.	TRBJ2-7	CASSLSPGEEQYF	TGTGCCAGCAGCTTAAGCCCAGGGGAAGAGCAGTACTTC
TRBV19	.	14	.	TRBJ1-5	CASSIRPLNQPQHF	TGTGCCAGTAGTATTCGCCCACTTAATCAGCCCCAGCATTTT
TRBV19	TRBD1	14	few	TRBJ2-1	CASSSGGMGNEQFF	TGTGCCAGTAGTTCAGGGGGAATGGGCAATGAGCAGTTCTTC
TRBV6-6	TRBD2	16	.	TRBJ2-7	CASRPTSGGWPYEQYF	TGTGCCAGCAGACCAACTAGCGGGGGTTGGCCCTACGAGCAGTACTTC
TRBV10-3	.	14	.	TRBJ1-5	CAISREYSNQPQHF	TGTGCCATCAGTCGCGAGTATAGCAATCAGCCCCAGCATTTT
TRBV12-5	TRBD2	13	.	TRBJ2-3	CASGSSGADTQYF	TGTGCTAGTGGTTCAAGCGGGGCAGATACGCAGTATTTT
TRBV15	TRBD2	18	once	TRBJ2-2	CATSRDLAGGSNTGELFF	TGTGCCACCAGCAGAGACCTAGCGGGGGGTTCGAACACCGGGGAGCTGTTTTTT
TRBV10-3	.	13	.	TRBJ1-2	CAISEESDYGYTF	TGTGCCATCAGTGAAGAGTCGGACTATGGCTACACCTTC
TRBV5-1	.	15	.	TRBJ2-3	CASSLGHPSTDTQYF	TGCGCCAGCAGCTTGGGACACCCTAGCACAGATACGCAGTATTTT
TRBV27	.	15	.	TRBJ1-2	CASSFGGAVDYGYTF	TGTGCCAGCTCTTTTGGGGGGGCGGTGGACTATGGCTACACCTTC
TRBV4-2	.	13	once	TRBJ1-2	CASSQDRVSGYTF	TGTGCCAGCAGCCAAGACCGAGTTTCGGGCTACACCTTC
TRBV9	.	14	.	TRBJ2-1	CASSVHRESGEQFF	TGTGCCAGCAGCGTTCACAGGGAGTCGGGTGAGCAGTTCTTC
TRBV2	.	13	.	TRBJ1-5	CASSPGLNQPQHF	TGTGCCAGCTCCCCAGGTCTCAATCAGCCCCAGCATTTT
TRBV12-5	TRBD1	15	.	TRBJ1-1	CASGLWAGGAPEAFF	TGTGCTAGTGGTTTGTGGGCAGGGGGCGCGCCTGAAGCTTTCTTT
TRBV6-2/TRBV6-3	.	15	.	TRBJ1-3	CASSWTVLRGNTIYF	TGTGCCAGCAGTTGGACAGTCCTCCGCGGAAACACCATATATTTT
TRBV7-9	.	16	.	TRBJ2-2	CASSLGRSGVTGELFF	TGTGCCAGCAGCTTAGGTCGATCGGGAGTCACCGGGGAGCTGTTTTTT
TRBV4-2	TRBD2	18	.	TRBJ2-2	CASSQEGSGGSNTGELFF	TGTGCCAGCAGCCAAGAGGGTAGCGGGGGCTCGAACACCGGGGAGCTGTTTTTT
TRBV9	TRBD2	14	few	TRBJ2-7	CASSVAGLAYEQYF	TGTGCCAGCAGCGTAGCTGGACTAGCGTACGAGCAGTACTTC
TRBV6-5	.	15	few	TRBJ1-2	CASLPSVIANYGYTF	TGTGCCAGCCTTCCGTCGGTGATAGCTAACTATGGCTACACCTTC
TRBV3-1/TRBV3-2	.	14	.	TRBJ2-7	CASSQDSGRYEQYF	TGTGCCAGCAGCCAAGACTCAGGGCGATACGAGCAGTACTTC
TRBV9	TRBD2	16	once	TRBJ2-2	CASSHGTSGNTGELFF	TGTGCCAGCAGTCACGGGACTAGCGGGAACACCGGGGAGCTGTTTTTT
TRBV6-6	.	14	once	TRBJ1-4	CASRVDSTYEKLFF	TGTGCCAGCCGGGTGGACAGTACTTATGAAAAACTGTTTTTT
TRBV19	TRBD1	15	once	TRBJ1-1	CASSFGQGANTEAFF	TGTGCCAGTAGTTTTGGACAGGGGGCGAACACTGAAGCTTTCTTT
TRBV7-9	.	16	.	TRBJ1-1	CASSLGGARPNTEAFF	TGTGCCAGCAGCTTAGGCGGGGCCAGGCCGAACACTGAAGCTTTCTTT
TRBV5-4	.	15	few	TRBJ1-4	CASSSRGLNNEKLFF	TGTGCCAGCAGCTCCCGGGGACTAAATAATGAAAAACTGTTTTTT
TRBV11-2	TRBD1	19	.	TRBJ2-1	CASSLDPRGQGRKNNEQFF	TGTGCCAGCAGCTTAGATCCAAGAGGACAGGGTCGCAAAAACAATGAGCAGTTCTTC
TRBV7-2	.	16	.	TRBJ1-2	CASSLAGTARNYGYTF	TGTGCCAGCAGCTTAGCCGGTACAGCCCGTAACTATGGCTACACCTTC
TRBV9	.	15	once	TRBJ1-2	CASSVRPGSNYGYTF	TGTGCCAGCAGCGTCAGGCCTGGATCTAACTATGGCTACACCTTC
TRBV2	TRBD1	18	.	TRBJ2-6	CASKTGGTASSGANVLTF	TGTGCCAGCAAGACAGGGGGTACGGCCTCCTCTGGGGCCAACGTCCTGACTTTC
TRBV28	.	12	once	TRBJ1-3	CASERRGNTIYF	TGTGCCAGCGAACGTAGAGGAAACACCATATATTTT
TRBV5-1	.	15	once	TRBJ1-2	CASSLEARAGSGYTF	TGCGCCAGCAGCTTGGAAGCCAGGGCAGGTTCCGGCTACACCTTC
TRBV18	.	13	.	TRBJ1-1	CASSPRTVYEAFF	TGTGCCAGCTCACCAAGGACAGTATATGAAGCTTTCTTT
TRBV7-3	.	16	.	TRBJ2-2	CASSPHLTRDTGELFF	TGTGCCAGCAGCCCCCACCTGACTAGAGACACCGGGGAGCTGTTTTTT
TRBV27	.	14	.	TRBJ1-5	CASSPTGSSGAQHF	TGTGCCAGCAGTCCTACCGGGTCCTCGGGGGCCCAGCATTTT
TRBV5-1	TRBD1	13	.	TRBJ2-5	CASSSTGEETQYF	TGCGCCAGCAGCTCTACAGGGGAAGAGACCCAGTACTTC
TRBV9	.	12	.	TRBJ2-7	CASSVAGNEQYF	TGTGCCAGCAGCGTAGCAGGGAACGAGCAGTACTTC
TRBV6-6	TRBD1	15	.	TRBJ1-5	CASSSSDRGNQPQHF	TGTGCCAGCAGTTCCTCGGACAGGGGTAATCAGCCCCAGCATTTT
TRBV7-9	TRBD1	14	.	TRBJ2-3	CASRNRGRADTQYF	TGTGCCAGCAGGAACAGGGGGCGCGCAGATACGCAGTATTTT
TRBV5-4	TRBD1	18	.	TRBJ2-4	CASSLAGRDRGRENIQYF	TGTGCCAGCAGCTTGGCGGGGCGAGACAGGGGCAGGGAAAACATTCAGTACTTC
TRBV29-1	.	11	.	TRBJ1-1	CSGGQNTEAFF	TGCAGCGGGGGACAGAACACTGAAGCTTTCTTT
TRBV7-2	.	12	.	TRBJ1-2	CASSPGDYGYTF	TGTGCCAGCAGCCCAGGGGACTATGGCTACACCTTC
TRBV5-1	TRBD1	16	once	TRBJ1-2	CASSLYSGQNNYGYTF	TGCGCCAGCAGCTTGTACTCGGGACAGAATAACTATGGCTACACCTTC
TRBV28	TRBD1	15	.	TRBJ1-1	CASSQDRGPNTEAFF	TGTGCCAGCAGTCAGGACAGGGGACCGAACACTGAAGCTTTCTTT
TRBV5-4	TRBD1	16	.	TRBJ1-1	CASSGGQLLSLSEAFF	TGTGCCAGCAGCGGGGGACAGCTGCTTAGCTTATCTGAAGCTTTCTTT
TRBV3-1/TRBV3-2	.	13	.	TRBJ2-7	CASSQDGSRAQYF	TGTGCCAGCAGCCAAGATGGCTCCCGTGCGCAGTACTTC
TRBV2	TRBD1	14	.	TRBJ1-5	CASTLDRGNQPQHF	TGTGCCAGCACCCTGGACAGGGGCAATCAGCCCCAGCATTTT
TRBV7-8	TRBD1	14	.	TRBJ1-2	CASSYEQGHYGYTF	TGTGCCAGCAGTTACGAACAGGGGCACTATGGCTACACCTTC
TRBV19	TRBD1	14	once	TRBJ2-2	CASSIGGGPGELFF	TGTGCCAGTAGTATAGGAGGGGGCCCCGGGGAGCTGTTTTTT